This entry features one T cell receptor (beta chain) sequence. Its cognate antigen is unknown. CDR3 length: 15 amino acids. Germline CDR1 is SGHRS and CDR2 is YFSETQ. Together with a sample-barcoded 5' primer, a J-beta primer mix was included in a second PCR lasting about 6 to 11 cycles. Each cDNA was tagged by a template-switch adaptor containing 12 random nucleotides. TCRdb re-called the 5' RACE reads with MiXCR, one entry per CDR3 protein. The sample gives 580,000 or so distinct CDR3 sequences, under 55% of which show up once; roughly 24% is in the top ten. The data derive from a study of blood T cells in healthy people across ages. Study-wide points: Among long-lived donors, naive CD4+ cells were more numerous and diversity higher than in aged donors. Strongly correlated with naive T cell percentage was TCR beta diversity.

The sequence came from a man older than 75 in good health. J is TRBJ2-4 and V is TRBV5-1; no clear D gene. The end of the DNA aligns better with TRBJ2-5, so the J call may be wrong. The sample was blood. The CDR3 nucleotides are TGCGCCAGCAGCTTTTCTGCACAAAAAGGGGAGACCCAGTACTTC. It translates to CASSFSAQKGETQYF.